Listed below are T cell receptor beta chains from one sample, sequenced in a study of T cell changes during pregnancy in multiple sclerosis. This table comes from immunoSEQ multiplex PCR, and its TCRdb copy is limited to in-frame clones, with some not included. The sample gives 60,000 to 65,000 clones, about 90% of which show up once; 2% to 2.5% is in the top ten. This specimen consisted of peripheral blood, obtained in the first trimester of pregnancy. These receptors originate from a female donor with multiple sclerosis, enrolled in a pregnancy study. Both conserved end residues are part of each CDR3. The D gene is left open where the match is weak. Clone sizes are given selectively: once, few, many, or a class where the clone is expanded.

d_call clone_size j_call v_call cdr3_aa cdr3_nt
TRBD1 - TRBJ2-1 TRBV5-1 CASSLDRGDEQFF TGCGCCAGCAGCTTGGACAGGGGTGATGAGCAGTTCTTC
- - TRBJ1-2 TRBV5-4 CASSLAGVPYGYTF TGTGCCAGCAGCTTGGCGGGGGTCCCCTATGGCTACACCTTC
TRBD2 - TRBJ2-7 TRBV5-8 CASSLMAGGPYEQYF TGTGCCAGCAGCTTGATGGCGGGAGGACCCTACGAGCAGTACTTC
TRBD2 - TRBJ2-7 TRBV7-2 CATAPGLAGHEQYF TGTGCCACCGCCCCGGGACTAGCGGGCCACGAGCAGTACTTC
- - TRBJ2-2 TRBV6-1 CASSRGGANTGELFF TGTGCCAGCAGTAGGGGGGGGGCGAACACCGGGGAGCTGTTTTTT
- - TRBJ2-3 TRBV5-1 CASSLIEGVTPDTQYF TGCGCCAGCAGCTTGATCGAGGGAGTCACCCCAGATACGCAGTATTTT
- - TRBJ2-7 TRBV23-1 CASSHPIPYEQYF TGCGCCAGCAGTCATCCTATACCCTACGAGCAGTACTTC
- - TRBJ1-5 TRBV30 CAWSRGREQPQHF TGTGCCTGGAGCAGGGGCAGGGAGCAGCCCCAGCATTTT
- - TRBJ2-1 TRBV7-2 CASSLWQINEQFF TGTGCCAGCAGCTTATGGCAGATCAATGAGCAGTTCTTC
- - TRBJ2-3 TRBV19 CASSLSSGVGGDTQYF TGTGCCAGTAGTCTCTCCTCAGGGGTTGGGGGAGATACGCAGTATTTT
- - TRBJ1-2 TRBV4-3 CASSHAIWQSYTF TGCGCCAGCAGCCACGCCATATGGCAGTCCTACACCTTC
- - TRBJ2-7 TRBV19 CASSIGGYEQYF TGTGCCAGTAGTATAGGAGGGTACGAGCAGTACTTC
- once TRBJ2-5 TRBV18 CASSPLLGRGEETQYF TGTGCCAGCTCACCACTGCTCGGCAGGGGGGAAGAGACCCAGTACTTC
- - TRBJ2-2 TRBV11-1 CASSRAEGGELFF TGTGCCAGCAGCAGGGCGGAGGGAGGGGAGCTGTTTTTT
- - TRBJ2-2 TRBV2 CASSEHLMNTGELFF TGTGCCAGCAGTGAACACTTAATGAACACCGGGGAGCTGTTTTTT
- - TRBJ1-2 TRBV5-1 CASSFAGSYGYTF TGCGCCAGCAGCTTCGCAGGAAGCTATGGCTACACCTTC
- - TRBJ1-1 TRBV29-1 CSVGFAFDTEAFF TGCAGCGTTGGTTTCGCGTTCGACACTGAAGCTTTCTTT
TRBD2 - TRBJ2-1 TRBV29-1 CSVETSGRYNEQFF TGCAGCGTCGAGACTAGCGGGAGGTACAATGAGCAGTTCTTC
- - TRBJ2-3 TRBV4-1 CASSQVADTQYF TGCGCCAGCAGCCAAGTTGCGGATACGCAGTATTTT
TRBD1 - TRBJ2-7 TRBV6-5 CASSYREGTGVEQYF TGTGCCAGCAGTTACCGCGAAGGGACAGGGGTCGAGCAGTACTTC
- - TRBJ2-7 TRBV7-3 CASDRAKTDSYEQYF TGTGCCTCAGACAGAGCAAAAACGGACTCCTACGAGCAGTACTTC
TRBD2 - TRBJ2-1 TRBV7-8 CASSLRTSGNLGEQFF TGTGCCAGCAGCCTACGGACTAGCGGGAACCTTGGTGAGCAGTTCTTC
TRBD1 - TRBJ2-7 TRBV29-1 CSVESGGLYEQYF TGCAGCGTTGAGTCAGGGGGCCTCTACGAGCAGTACTTC
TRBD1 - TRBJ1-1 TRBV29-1 CSVWDRRTFF TGCAGCGTTTGGGACAGACGAACTTTCTTT
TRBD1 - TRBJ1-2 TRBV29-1 CSVDNGQGANYGYTF TGCAGCGTAGACAACGGACAGGGCGCTAACTATGGCTACACCTTC
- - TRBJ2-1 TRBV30 CAWNSTPGEQFF TGTGCCTGGAATTCCACACCGGGGGAGCAGTTCTTC
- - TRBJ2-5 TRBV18 CASSPPYPSGSETQYF TGTGCCAGCTCACCACCGTATCCTTCAGGGTCAGAGACCCAGTACTTC
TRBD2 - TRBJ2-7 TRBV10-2 CASSQLADTYEQYF TGCGCCAGCAGTCAACTAGCGGACACTTACGAGCAGTACTTC
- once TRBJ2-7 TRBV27 CASSFSGSYEQYF TGTGCCAGCAGTTTCTCGGGATCCTACGAGCAGTACTTC
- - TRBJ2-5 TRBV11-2 CASSHARGWETQYF TGTGCCAGCAGCCATGCTCGGGGGTGGGAGACCCAGTACTTC
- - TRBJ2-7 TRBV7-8 CASSLVSRAGDYEQYF TGTGCCAGCAGCTTAGTGTCCCGCGCAGGGGACTACGAGCAGTACTTC
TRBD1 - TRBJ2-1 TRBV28 CASSLSGQGSDEQFF TGTGCCAGCAGTTTATCCGGACAGGGGTCCGATGAGCAGTTCTTC
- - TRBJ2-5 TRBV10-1 CASSDQTEETQYF TGCGCCAGCAGTGATCAAACAGAAGAGACCCAGTACTTC
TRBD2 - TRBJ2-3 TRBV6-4 CASRQNRLAVDTQYF TGTGCCAGCAGACAAAATAGACTAGCGGTTGATACGCAGTATTTT
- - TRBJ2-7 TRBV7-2 CASSPIGNIYEQYF TGTGCCAGCAGCCCTATCGGGAACATCTACGAGCAGTACTTC
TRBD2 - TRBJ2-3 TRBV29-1 CSVGLAASTDTQYF TGCAGCGTAGGACTAGCGGCCAGCACAGATACGCAGTATTTT
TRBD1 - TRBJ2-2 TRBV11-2 CASSSEKGQRYTGELFF TGTGCCAGCAGCTCTGAAAAGGGACAGCGATACACCGGGGAGCTGTTTTTT
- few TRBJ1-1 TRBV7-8 CASSFADVTEAFF TGTGCCAGCAGCTTCGCGGATGTCACTGAAGCTTTCTTT
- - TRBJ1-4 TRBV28 CASSVYRGNEKLFF TGTGCCAGCTCTGTTTATAGGGGTAATGAAAAACTGTTTTTT
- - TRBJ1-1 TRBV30 CAWRAKMNTEAFF TGTGCCTGGAGGGCAAAGATGAACACTGAAGCTTTCTTT
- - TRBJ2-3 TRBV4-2 CASSQDIPLPGDTQYF TGTGCCAGCAGCCAAGATATTCCTCTACCGGGAGATACGCAGTATTTT
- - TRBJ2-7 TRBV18 CASSPGGSGLTYEQYF TGTGCCAGCTCACCTGGAGGAAGCGGATTAACCTACGAGCAGTACTTC
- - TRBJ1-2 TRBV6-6 CASSYSNEYGYTF TGTGCCAGCAGTTACAGCAATGAGTATGGCTACACCTTC
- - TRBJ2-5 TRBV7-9 CASSQRETQYF TGTGCCAGCAGTCAGCGAGAGACCCAGTACTTC
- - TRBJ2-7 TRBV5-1 CASSLGPGSSYEQYF TGCGCCAGCAGCTTGGGGCCGGGGTCCTCCTACGAGCAGTACTTC
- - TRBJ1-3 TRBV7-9 CASSLGQYSGNTIYF TGTGCCAGCAGCTTAGGACAGTACTCTGGAAACACCATATATTTT
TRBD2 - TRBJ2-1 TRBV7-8 CASSHRLAGRYNEQFF TGTGCCAGCAGCCATCGGTTAGCGGGAAGATACAATGAGCAGTTCTTC
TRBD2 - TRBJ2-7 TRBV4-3 CASSQDASGSPYEQYF TGCGCCAGCAGCCAAGATGCTAGCGGGAGTCCCTACGAGCAGTACTTC
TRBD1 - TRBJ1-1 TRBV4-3 CASSQNRGLDTEAFF TGCGCCAGCAGCCAGAACAGGGGGCTCGACACTGAAGCTTTCTTT
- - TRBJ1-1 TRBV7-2 CASSLTVNTEAFF TGTGCCAGCAGCTTGACAGTGAACACTGAAGCTTTCTTT
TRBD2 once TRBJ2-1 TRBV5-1 CASSGRLASREQFF TGCGCCAGCAGCGGGAGACTAGCCTCTCGGGAGCAGTTCTTC
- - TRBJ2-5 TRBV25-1 CASSESRKGGTQYF TGTGCCAGCAGTGAATCTCGGAAAGGGGGGACCCAGTACTTC
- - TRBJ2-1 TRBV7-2 CASSLGTQYNEQFF TGTGCCAGCAGCTTAGGGACACAATACAATGAGCAGTTCTTC
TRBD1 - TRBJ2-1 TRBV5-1 CASSFGDRGILSSYNEQFF TGCGCCAGCAGCTTTGGGGACAGGGGGATATTGAGCTCCTACAATGAGCAGTTCTTC
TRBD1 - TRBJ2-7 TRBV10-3 CAIRPGTGGYEQYF TGTGCCATCAGACCCGGGACAGGGGGCTACGAGCAGTACTTC
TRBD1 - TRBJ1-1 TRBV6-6 CASSSNPGTGNTEAFF TGTGCCAGCAGTTCGAACCCCGGGACAGGGAACACTGAAGCTTTCTTT
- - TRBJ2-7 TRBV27 CASSFEYRTESSSYEQYF TGTGCCAGCAGTTTTGAGTACCGGACAGAATCTAGCTCCTACGAGCAGTACTTC